The present TCR beta chain was sequenced within a study of T cells in Graves' hyperthyroidism and ophthalmopathy. Using RNA transcripts as the source, TCR beta CDR3 regions were amplified. Carried out on the TCR CDR3, a first-round RT-PCR used the HTBI primer set. Each CDR3 protein is one row after TCRdb ran MiXCR on the multiplex PCR reads. The sample has 620,000 or so distinct CDR3 sequences, more than 12% seen once; the top ten hold around 13%. The CDR3 is made up of 16 amino acids. Losses at the gene ends were 6 bases for V and 4 bases for J; bases not matched to a gene: 12. The V gene's germline CDR1 is MNHEY and CDR2 SMNVEV (reference sequence).

This clonotype was obtained from a woman aged 50 to 65 with Graves' ophthalmopathy. The V gene is TRBV27, the J gene TRBJ2-1; 7 positions agree with TRBD2. The sequencing sample was made of blood. The DNA for the CDR3 is TGTGCCAGCAGACGAACTAGCGAACACATATACAATGAGCAGTTCTTC. Translated: CASRRTSEHIYNEQFF.